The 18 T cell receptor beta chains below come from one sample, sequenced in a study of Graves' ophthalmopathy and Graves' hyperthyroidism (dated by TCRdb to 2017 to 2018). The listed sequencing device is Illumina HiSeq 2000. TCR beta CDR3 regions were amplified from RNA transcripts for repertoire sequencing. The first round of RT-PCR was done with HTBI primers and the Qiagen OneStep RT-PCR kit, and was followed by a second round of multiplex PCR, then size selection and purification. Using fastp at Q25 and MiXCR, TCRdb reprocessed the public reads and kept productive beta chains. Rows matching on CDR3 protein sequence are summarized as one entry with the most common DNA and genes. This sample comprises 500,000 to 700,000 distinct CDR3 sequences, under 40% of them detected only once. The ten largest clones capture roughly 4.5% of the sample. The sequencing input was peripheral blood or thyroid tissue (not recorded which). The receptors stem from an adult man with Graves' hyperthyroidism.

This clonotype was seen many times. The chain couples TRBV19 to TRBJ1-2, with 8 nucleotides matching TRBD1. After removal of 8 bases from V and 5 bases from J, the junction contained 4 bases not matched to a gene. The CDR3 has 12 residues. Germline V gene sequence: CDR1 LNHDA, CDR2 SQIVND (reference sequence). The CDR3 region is CASQGAGYGYTF. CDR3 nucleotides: TGTGCCAGTCAGGGGGCAGGGTATGGCTACACCTTC.

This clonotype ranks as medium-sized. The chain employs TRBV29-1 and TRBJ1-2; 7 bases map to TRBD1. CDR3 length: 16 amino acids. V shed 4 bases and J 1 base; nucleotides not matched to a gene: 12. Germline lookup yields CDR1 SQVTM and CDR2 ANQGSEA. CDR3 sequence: CSVGNLGTEFNYGYTF. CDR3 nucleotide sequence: TGCAGCGTTGGAAATTTAGGGACAGAATTTAACTATGGCTACACCTTC.

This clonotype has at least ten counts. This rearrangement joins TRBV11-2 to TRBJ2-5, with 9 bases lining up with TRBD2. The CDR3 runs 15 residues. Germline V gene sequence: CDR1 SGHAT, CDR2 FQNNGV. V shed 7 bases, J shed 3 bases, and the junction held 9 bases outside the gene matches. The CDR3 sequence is CASNAPGLAKETQYF. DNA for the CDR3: TGTGCCAGCAACGCGCCGGGACTAGCAAAAGAGACCCAGTACTTC.

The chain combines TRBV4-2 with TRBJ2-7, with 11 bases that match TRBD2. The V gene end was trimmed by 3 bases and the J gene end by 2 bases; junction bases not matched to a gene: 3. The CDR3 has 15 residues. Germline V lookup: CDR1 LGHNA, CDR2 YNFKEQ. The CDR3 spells CASSQASGGTYEQYF. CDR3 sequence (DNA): TGTGCCAGCAGCCAGGCTAGCGGGGGGACCTACGAGCAGTACTTC.

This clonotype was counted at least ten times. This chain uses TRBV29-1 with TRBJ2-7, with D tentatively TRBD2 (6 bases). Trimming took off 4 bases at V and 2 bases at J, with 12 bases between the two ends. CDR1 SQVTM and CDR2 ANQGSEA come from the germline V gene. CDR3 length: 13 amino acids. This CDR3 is CSVVGSGTYEQYF. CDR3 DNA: TGCAGCGTTGTCGGGAGTGGGACCTACGAGCAGTACTTC.

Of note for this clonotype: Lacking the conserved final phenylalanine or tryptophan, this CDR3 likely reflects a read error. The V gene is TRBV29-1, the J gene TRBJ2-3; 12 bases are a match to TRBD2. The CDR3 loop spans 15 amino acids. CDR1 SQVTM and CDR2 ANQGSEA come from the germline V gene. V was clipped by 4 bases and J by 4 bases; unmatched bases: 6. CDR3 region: CSVVKTSGSADTQYL. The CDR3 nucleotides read TGCAGCGTTGTAAAGACTAGCGGGAGTGCAGATACGCAGTATCTT.

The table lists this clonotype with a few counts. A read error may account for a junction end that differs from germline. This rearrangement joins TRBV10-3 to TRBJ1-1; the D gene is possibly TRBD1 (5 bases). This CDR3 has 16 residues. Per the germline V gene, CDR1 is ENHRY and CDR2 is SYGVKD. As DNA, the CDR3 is TGTGCCAGCAGTGAAAGGCTTTGGGGGTGGAACACTGAAGCTTTCTTT. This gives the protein CASSERLWGWNTEAFF.

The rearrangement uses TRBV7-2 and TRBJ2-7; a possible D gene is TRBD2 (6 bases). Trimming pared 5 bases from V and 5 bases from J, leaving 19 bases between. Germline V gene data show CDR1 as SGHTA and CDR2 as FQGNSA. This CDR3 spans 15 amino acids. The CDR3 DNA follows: TGTGCCAGCAGCCCGGGGGATGCTTCCCTCCACGAGCAGTACTTC. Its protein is CASSPGDASLHEQYF.

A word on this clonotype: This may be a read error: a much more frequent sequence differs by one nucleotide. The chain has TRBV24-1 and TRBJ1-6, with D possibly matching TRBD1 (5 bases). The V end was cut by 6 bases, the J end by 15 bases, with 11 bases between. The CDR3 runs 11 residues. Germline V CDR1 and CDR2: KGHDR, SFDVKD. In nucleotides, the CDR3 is TGTGCCACCAGTAATGGACATTACCTCCACTTT. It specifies CATSNGHYLHF.

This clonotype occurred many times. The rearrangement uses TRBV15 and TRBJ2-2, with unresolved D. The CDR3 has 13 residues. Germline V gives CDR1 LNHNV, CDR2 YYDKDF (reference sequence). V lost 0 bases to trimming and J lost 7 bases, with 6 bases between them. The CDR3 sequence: CATSRDRHGELFF. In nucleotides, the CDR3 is TGTGCCACCAGCAGAGATCGGCACGGGGAGCTGTTTTTT.

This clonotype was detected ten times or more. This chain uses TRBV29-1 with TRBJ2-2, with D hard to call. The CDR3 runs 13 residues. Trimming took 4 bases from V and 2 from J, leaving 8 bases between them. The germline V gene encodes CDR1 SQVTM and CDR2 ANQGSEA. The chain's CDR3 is CSVVPQNTGELFF. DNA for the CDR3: TGCAGCGTTGTACCCCAAAACACCGGGGAGCTGTTTTTT.

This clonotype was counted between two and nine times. This CDR3 reads CASSLDLRGSPLHF. CDR3 bases: TGCGCCAGCAGCTTGGATCTCAGGGGGTCACCCCTCCACTTT. The chain carries TRBV5-1 and TRBJ1-6; TRBD1 matches at 7 bases. CDR3 length: 14 amino acids. Germline trimming cut 0 bases from V and 10 bases from J; bases unmatched to any gene: 4. The germline V gene encodes CDR1 SGHRS and CDR2 YFSETQ.

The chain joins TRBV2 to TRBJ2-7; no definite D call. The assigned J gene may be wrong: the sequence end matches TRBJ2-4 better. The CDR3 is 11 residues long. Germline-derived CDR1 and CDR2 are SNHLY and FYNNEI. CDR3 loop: CASSSLGIQYF. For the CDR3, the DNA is TGTGCCAGCAGTTCCCTTGGCATTCAGTACTTC.

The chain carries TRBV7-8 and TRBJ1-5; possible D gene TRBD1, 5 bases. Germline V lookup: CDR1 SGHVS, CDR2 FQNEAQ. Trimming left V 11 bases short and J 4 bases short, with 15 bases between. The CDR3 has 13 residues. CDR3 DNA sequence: TGTGCCTGGAGTCAAGGGACGAATCAGCCCCAGCATTTT. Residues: CAWSQGTNQPQHF.

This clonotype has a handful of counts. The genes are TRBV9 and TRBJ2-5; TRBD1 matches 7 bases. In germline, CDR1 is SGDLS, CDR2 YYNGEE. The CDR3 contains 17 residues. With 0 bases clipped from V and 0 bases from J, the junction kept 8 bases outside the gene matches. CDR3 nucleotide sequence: TGTGCCAGCAGCGTAGGACAGGGTAGAGGAGACCAAGAGACCCAGTACTTC. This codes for CASSVGQGRGDQETQYF.

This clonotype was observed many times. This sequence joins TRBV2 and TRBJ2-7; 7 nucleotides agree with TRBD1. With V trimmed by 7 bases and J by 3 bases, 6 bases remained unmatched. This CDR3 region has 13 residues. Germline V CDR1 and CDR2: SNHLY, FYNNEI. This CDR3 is CASTGTEDYEQYF. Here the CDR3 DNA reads TGTGCCAGCACCGGGACAGAAGACTACGAGCAGTACTTC.

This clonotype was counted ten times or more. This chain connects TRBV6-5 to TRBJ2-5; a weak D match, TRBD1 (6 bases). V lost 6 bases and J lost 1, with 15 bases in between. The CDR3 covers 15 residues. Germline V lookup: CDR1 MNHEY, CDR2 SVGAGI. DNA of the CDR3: TGTGCCAGCAGGGGCTCAGCAGGGGCCCAAGAGACCCAGTACTTC. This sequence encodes CASRGSAGAQETQYF.

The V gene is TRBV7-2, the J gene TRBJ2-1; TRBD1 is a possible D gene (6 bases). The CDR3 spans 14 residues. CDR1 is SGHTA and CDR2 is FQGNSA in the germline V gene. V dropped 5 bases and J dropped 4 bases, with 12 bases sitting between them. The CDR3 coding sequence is TGTGCCAGCAGCCCAAGACAGGCTTACAATGAGCAGTTCTTC. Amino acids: CASSPRQAYNEQFF.